A selection of T cell receptor beta chains follows, all from one sample in a study of blood T cell repertoires in COVID-19. Repertoires were generated with immunoSEQ multiplex PCR, while TCRdb's copy carries only in-frame clones and drops some. The table lists 300,000 to 450,000 clones, 87% of them singletons. The specimen was peripheral blood. The source of these receptors is a woman aged 25 to 45 with COVID-19, enrolled during active disease. CDR3s include the opening cysteine and the closing phenylalanine or tryptophan. The D gene is left open where the match is weak.

D	V	J	CDR3
-	TRBV29-1	TRBJ1-2	CSVAKGLANYGYTF
TRBD1	TRBV7-3	TRBJ2-6	CASSLRPRTGSGANVLTF
-	TRBV6-5	TRBJ1-4	CASSYDFSTNEKLFF
-	TRBV5-4	TRBJ2-6	CASSRFSGANVLTF
TRBD2	TRBV4-1	TRBJ2-2	CASSQGLAANSNTGELFF
TRBD1	TRBV6-2/TRBV6-3	TRBJ2-7	CASSRQGSSYEQYF
TRBD1	TRBV6-5	TRBJ2-7	CAREMDRAPSYEQYF
TRBD1	TRBV9	TRBJ1-2	CASSGPGQGAYNYGYTF
TRBD2	TRBV5-1	TRBJ2-7	CASSTTSGSPNEQYF
TRBD2	TRBV9	TRBJ2-3	CASSAGTSGRAFSGTDTQYF
TRBD1	TRBV5-1	TRBJ1-3	CASSSGQVGNTIYF
-	TRBV20-1	TRBJ1-2	CSARGDYGYTF
-	TRBV7-2	TRBJ2-3	CASRSSTDTQYF
TRBD2	TRBV11-3	TRBJ2-1	CASSLLGGGSNEQFF
-	TRBV11-1	TRBJ2-7	CASSFGGGGAYEQYF
-	TRBV4-1	TRBJ1-5	CASSAGQTLNQPQHF
TRBD2	TRBV29-1	TRBJ2-5	CSLGLAKETQYF
-	TRBV6-5	TRBJ2-7	CASTPGAGGDYEQYF
TRBD1	TRBV6-2/TRBV6-3	TRBJ1-5	CASSPQGAAPNQPQHF
-	TRBV6-5	TRBJ2-1	CASGLTSKDEQFF
TRBD2	TRBV19	TRBJ2-1	CASSILAGDNEQFF
-	TRBV24-1	TRBJ1-6	CATSALERVGSPLHF
-	TRBV30	TRBJ1-2	CAWRGDYGYTF
TRBD1	TRBV5-6	TRBJ1-2	CASSLEGRGPFYGYTF
-	TRBV14	TRBJ1-3	CASSQNQWPGNTIYF
-	TRBV28	TRBJ1-2	CASSLAGERIRYTF
TRBD1	TRBV27	TRBJ2-1	CASSPRGQGSYNEQFF
TRBD1	TRBV9	TRBJ1-4	CASSVGTGINEKLFF
-	TRBV18	TRBJ1-2	CASSPGPSYPYGYTF
-	TRBV6-5	TRBJ1-5	CASSPQFLNQPQHF
-	TRBV24-1	TRBJ1-3	CATSDFYGGSGNTIYF
-	TRBV6-4	TRBJ2-6	CASSPGDSGANVLTF
-	TRBV30	TRBJ1-6	CAWGRFDNSPLHF
-	TRBV7-2	TRBJ1-5	CASSLNGWNQPQHF
TRBD1	TRBV12-5	TRBJ1-1	CASGSYTPTGTGGSEAFF
-	TRBV21-1	TRBJ2-2	CASSNSNSTSGITSNTGELFF
-	TRBV18	TRBJ2-7	CASSPGRTTAEQYF
-	TRBV29-1	TRBJ1-2	CSGASGDGYTF
-	TRBV9	TRBJ1-5	CASSVVRTRSNQPQHF
TRBD1	TRBV2	TRBJ1-5	CASSGATGIGQPQHF